The rows below give T cell receptor beta chains drawn from one sample of a study of T cell changes during pregnancy in multiple sclerosis. Assay: immunoSEQ multiplex PCR; the TCRdb copy retains only in-frame clones and omits some. The profile shows about 93,000 clones, over 80% of them singletons. This material consisted of peripheral blood, taken after pregnancy. All receptors come from a female donor with multiple sclerosis, enrolled in a pregnancy study. CDR3s include the opening cysteine and the closing phenylalanine or tryptophan. The order of the fields is CDR3 protein, CDR3 DNA, J gene, D gene, V gene. D genes are given only for firm matches.

CDR3: CASSPGTSGSGETQYF
DNA: TGTGCCAGCTCACCAGGGACTAGCGGTTCCGGGGAGACCCAGTACTTC
J: TRBJ2-5
D: TRBD2
V: TRBV18

CDR3: CASSLEGATEAFF
DNA: TGTGCCAGCAGCCTAGAGGGGGCCACTGAAGCTTTCTTT
J: TRBJ1-1
D: TRBD1
V: TRBV11-3

CDR3: CASSYISNEQFF
DNA: TGTGCCAGCAGCTATATATCTAATGAGCAGTTCTTC
J: TRBJ2-1
D: -
V: TRBV7-9

CDR3: CASSLGDRSGRGRKTQYF
DNA: TGTGCCAGCAGCTTAGGGGACCGTAGCGGGAGAGGCAGGAAGACCCAGTACTTC
J: TRBJ2-5
D: TRBD2
V: TRBV7-2

CDR3: CASSEPAGWNYGYTF
DNA: TGCGCCAGCAGTGAGCCGGCGGGGTGGAACTATGGCTACACCTTC
J: TRBJ1-2
D: -
V: TRBV10-2

CDR3: CASSQGQFNTEAFF
DNA: TGTGCCAGCAGCCAAGGACAGTTTAACACTGAAGCTTTCTTT
J: TRBJ1-1
D: -
V: TRBV14

CDR3: CASSSLTGVDTEAFF
DNA: TGCGCCAGCAGCTCTTTGACAGGGGTGGACACTGAAGCTTTCTTT
J: TRBJ1-1
D: TRBD1
V: TRBV5-1

CDR3: CASSEVGGSTGELFF
DNA: TGTGCCAGCAGTGAAGTGGGGGGTTCAACCGGGGAGCTGTTTTTT
J: TRBJ2-2
D: -
V: TRBV6-1

CDR3: CASSVALGRETQYF
DNA: TGTGCCAGCAGCGTAGCTCTGGGGCGCGAGACCCAGTACTTC
J: TRBJ2-5
D: -
V: TRBV9

CDR3: CASSLDAGGLETQYF
DNA: TGTGCCAGCAGCCTAGACGCGGGGGGGCTGGAAACCCAGTACTTC
J: TRBJ2-5
D: TRBD2
V: TRBV7-2

CDR3: CASRSTGSYEQYF
DNA: TGTGCCAGCAGATCGACAGGGTCCTACGAGCAGTACTTC
J: TRBJ2-7
D: TRBD1
V: TRBV7-9

CDR3: CASSPSGAGVYGYTF
DNA: TGCGCCAGCAGCCCGTCAGGGGCCGGCGTCTATGGCTACACCTTC
J: TRBJ1-2
D: -
V: TRBV5-1

CDR3: CASRAGEGGNTIYF
DNA: TGTGCCAGCAGAGCAGGGGAGGGAGGAAACACCATATATTTT
J: TRBJ1-3
D: -
V: TRBV6-1